This T cell receptor (beta chain) was recorded in a study of PD-1 blockade in classical Hodgkin lymphoma. Study results and caveats: TCR diversity at baseline was reported to be reduced in newly diagnosed patients relative to healthy donors. Before treatment, complete responders showed about the same diversity as newly diagnosed patients. Nivolumab initiation under 1 year post-ASCT meant exclusion.

Remarks on this clone: Antigen: not known.

Repertoires were generated with immunoSEQ multiplex PCR, while TCRdb's copy carries only in-frame clones and drops some. The sample contains roughly 96,000 clones, more than 85% of which appear only once. Time point here: cycle 4 day 1 (C4D1), after 5 to 7 weeks of nivolumab. Brentuximab vedotin exposure varied among the patients, all of whom had relapsed after autologous stem cell transplantation. The source material was peripheral blood mononuclear cells (PBMCs), sampled before the fourth cycle of nivolumab. This TCR came from a human donor with classical Hodgkin lymphoma.

The CDR3, as DNA: TGTGCCTGGAGTGTAGGTCCGAGGATTATCGGGAGGACTGGAAACACCATATATTTT. Translating gives CAWSVGPRIIGRTGNTIYF. This sequence joins TRBV30 and TRBJ1-3, with D uncertain. Germline V lookup: CDR1 GTSNPN, CDR2 SVGIG (reference sequence). Deletions cut 0 bases from V and 2 bases from J, with 23 bases between. This CDR3 is built from 19 residues.